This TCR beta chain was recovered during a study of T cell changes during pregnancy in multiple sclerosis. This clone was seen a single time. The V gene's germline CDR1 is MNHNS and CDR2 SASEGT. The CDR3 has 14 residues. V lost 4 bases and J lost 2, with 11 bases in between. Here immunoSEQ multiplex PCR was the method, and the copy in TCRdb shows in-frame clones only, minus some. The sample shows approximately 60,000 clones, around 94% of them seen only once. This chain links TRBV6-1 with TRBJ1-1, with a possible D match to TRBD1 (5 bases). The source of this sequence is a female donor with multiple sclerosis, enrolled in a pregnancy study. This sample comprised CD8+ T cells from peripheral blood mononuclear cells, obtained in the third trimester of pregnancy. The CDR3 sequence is CASSVGVLNTEAFF. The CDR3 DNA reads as TGTGCCAGCAGTGTAGGGGTACTCAACACTGAAGCTTTCTTT.